This T cell receptor (beta chain) was recorded in a study of blood T cells in healthy people across ages. For the second PCR, which ran for 7 to 11 cycles, a sample-barcoded 5' primer and a J-beta primer mix were used. TCRdb called the 5' RACE reads again in MiXCR, with one record for every CDR3 protein. The table lists about 930,000 distinct CDR3 sequences, around 29% of them singletons, with 10% to 13% in the top ten. CDR1 and CDR2 from the germline V gene are MNHEY and SVGAGI. The CDR3 has 16 residues. Trimming took 6 bases from V and 3 from J; bases not matched to a gene: 9. The same data also went into a second study, on T cells of mothers and their children. That work adds: A few healthy Caucasian mothers served as donors, and their six children did as well.

The chain combines TRBV6-5 with TRBJ2-7; 12 nucleotides align to TRBD2. This receptor was identified in a woman aged 40 to 49 in good health. Source material: blood. This CDR3 is CASSRLTSGGCYEQYF. CDR3 coding DNA: TGTGCCAGCAGCCGCCTCACTAGCGGGGGGTGCTACGAGCAGTACTTC.